This T cell receptor (beta chain) was sequenced in a study of blood T cell repertoires in COVID-19. Turning to the study itself: The United States, Italy and Spain provided the acute and convalescent COVID-19 samples. PBMCs, B-cell-depleted T cells, or T cells provided the cDNA or gDNA that made up the material.

Authors' methods: How many nucleated cells were present was estimated from reference gene primer amplification. Libraries were prepared by immunoSEQ multiplex PCR; TCRdb keeps only in-frame clonotypes and omits some of them. That table supplies the V and J calls and clone size; D and trimming were determined from the DNA. The sample lists around 140,000 clones, more than 75% seen once, with about 2.6% in the top ten. With 6 bases clipped from V and 7 bases from J, the junction kept 2 bases outside the gene matches. The CDR3 runs to 12 residues. In germline, CDR1 is SGHAT, CDR2 FQNNGV. Material: peripheral blood. The receptor was isolated from a human donor with acute or convalescent COVID-19. The donor label of this sample is uncertain. V is TRBV11-2 and J is TRBJ2-1; 8 bases fit TRBD2. The CDR3: CASRREGNEQFF. The DNA of the CDR3 is TGTGCCAGCAGACGGGAGGGGAATGAGCAGTTCTTC.